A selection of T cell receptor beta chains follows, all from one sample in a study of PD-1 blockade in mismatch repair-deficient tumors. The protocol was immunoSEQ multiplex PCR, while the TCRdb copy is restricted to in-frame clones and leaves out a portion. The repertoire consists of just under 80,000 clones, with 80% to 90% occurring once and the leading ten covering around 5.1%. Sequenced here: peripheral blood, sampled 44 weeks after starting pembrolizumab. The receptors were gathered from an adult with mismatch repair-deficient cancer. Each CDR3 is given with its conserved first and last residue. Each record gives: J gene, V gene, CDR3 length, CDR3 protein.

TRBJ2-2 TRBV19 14 CASQDRGITGELFF
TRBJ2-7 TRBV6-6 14 CASRGTSRSYEQYF
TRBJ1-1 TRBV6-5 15 CASSYSRTVNTEAFF
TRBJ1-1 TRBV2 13 CASSRRRNTEAFF
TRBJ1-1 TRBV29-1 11 CSALRPPEAFF
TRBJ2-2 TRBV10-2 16 CASSRSTGGPTGELFF
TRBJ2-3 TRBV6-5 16 CASSSRDRGSTDTQYF
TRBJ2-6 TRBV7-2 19 CASSSNPIGHLSGANVLTF
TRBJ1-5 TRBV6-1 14 CASSEVSGKEPQHF
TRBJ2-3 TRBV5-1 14 CASSNSGPTDTQYF
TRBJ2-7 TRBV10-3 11 CATENSYEQYF
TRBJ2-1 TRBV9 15 CASSVGPETYNEQFF
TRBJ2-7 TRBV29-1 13 CSARPPERYEQYF
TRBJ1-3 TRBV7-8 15 CASRGDRNSGNTIYF
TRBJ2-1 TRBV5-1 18 CASSSSGTSGFSYNEQFF
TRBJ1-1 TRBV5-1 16 CASSLVEGLGNTEAFF
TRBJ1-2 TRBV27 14 CASSFFGGANGYTF
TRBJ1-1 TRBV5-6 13 CASTGDRNTEAFF
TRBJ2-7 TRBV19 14 CASSPGPLSYEQYF
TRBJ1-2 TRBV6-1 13 CASSYRTGDGYTF
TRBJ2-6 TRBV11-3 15 CASSFEGPGANVLTF
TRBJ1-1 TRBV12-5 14 CASGLQQMNTEAFF
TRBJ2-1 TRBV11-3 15 CASSLQAGTYNEQFF
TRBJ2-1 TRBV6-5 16 CASSYSLAGVYNEQFF
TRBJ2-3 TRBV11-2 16 CASSLWWSGDTDTQYF
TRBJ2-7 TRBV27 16 CASSLSRRWSSYEQYF
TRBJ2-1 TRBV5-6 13 CASSLGGSNEQFF
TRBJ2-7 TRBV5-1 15 CASSRRTSVFYEQYF
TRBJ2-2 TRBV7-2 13 CASSLFSTGELFF
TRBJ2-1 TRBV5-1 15 CASSLYQGTDNEQFF
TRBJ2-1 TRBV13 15 CASSLGTGLNNEQFF
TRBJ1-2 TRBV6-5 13 CASSGRATYGYTF
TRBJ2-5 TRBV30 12 CAWAPKRRTQYF
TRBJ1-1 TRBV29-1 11 CSVDANTEAFF
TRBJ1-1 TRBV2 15 CASSDPLGGGTEAFF
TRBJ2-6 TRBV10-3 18 CAISDRGQGSTGANVLTF